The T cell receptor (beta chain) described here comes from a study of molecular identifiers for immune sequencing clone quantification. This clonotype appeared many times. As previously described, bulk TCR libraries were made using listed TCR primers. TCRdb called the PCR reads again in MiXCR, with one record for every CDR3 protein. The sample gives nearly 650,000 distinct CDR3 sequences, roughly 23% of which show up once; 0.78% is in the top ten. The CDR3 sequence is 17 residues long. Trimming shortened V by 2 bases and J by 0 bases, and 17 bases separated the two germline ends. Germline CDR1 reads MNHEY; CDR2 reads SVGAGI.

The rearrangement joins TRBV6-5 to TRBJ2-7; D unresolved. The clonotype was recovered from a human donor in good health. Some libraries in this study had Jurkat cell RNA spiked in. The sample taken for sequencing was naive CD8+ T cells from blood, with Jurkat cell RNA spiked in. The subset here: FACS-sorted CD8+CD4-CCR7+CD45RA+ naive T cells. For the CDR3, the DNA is TGTGCCAGCAGTTACAGAAGTCCGGGCACCAACTCCTACGAGCAGTACTTC. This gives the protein CASSYRSPGTNSYEQYF.